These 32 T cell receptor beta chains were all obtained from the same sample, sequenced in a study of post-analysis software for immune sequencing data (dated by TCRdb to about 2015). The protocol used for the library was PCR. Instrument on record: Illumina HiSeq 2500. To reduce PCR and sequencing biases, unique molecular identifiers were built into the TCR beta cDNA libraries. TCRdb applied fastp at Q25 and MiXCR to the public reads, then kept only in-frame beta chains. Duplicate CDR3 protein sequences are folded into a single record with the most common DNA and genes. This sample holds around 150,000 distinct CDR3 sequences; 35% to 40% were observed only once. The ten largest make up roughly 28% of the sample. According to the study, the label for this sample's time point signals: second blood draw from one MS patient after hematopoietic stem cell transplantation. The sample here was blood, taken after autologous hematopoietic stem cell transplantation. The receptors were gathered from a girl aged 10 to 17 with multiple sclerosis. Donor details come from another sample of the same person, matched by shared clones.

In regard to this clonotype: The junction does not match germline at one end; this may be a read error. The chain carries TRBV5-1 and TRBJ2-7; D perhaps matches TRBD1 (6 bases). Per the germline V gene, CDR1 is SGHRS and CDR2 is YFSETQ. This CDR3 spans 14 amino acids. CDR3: CASSLGGLTYKQYF. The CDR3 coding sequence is TGCGCCAGCAGCTTGGGGGGGCTTACCTACAAGCAGTACTTC.

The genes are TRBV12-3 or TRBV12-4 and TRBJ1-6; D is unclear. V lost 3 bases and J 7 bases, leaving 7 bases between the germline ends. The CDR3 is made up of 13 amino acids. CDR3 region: CASSLSTNSPLHF. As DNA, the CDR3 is TGTGCCAGCAGTTTGTCCACAAATTCACCCCTCCACTTT.

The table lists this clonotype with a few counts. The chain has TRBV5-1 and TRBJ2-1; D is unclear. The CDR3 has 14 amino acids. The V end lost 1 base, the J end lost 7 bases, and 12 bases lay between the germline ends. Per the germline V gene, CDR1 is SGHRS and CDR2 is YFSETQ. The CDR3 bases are TGCGCCAGCAGCTTGTACGATTGGGGTAATGAGCAGTTCTTC. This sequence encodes CASSLYDWGNEQFF.

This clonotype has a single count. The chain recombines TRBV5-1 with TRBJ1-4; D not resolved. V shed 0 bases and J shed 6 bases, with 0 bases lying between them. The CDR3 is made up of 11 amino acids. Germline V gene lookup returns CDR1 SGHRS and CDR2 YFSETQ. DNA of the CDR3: TGCGCCAGCAGCTTGGATGAAAAACTGTTTTTT. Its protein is CASSLDEKLFF.

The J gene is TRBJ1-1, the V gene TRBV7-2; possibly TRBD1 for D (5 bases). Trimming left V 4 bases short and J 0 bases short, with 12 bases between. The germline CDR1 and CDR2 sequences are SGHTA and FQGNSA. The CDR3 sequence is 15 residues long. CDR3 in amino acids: CASSSWTPLNTEAFF. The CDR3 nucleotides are TGTGCCAGCAGCTCTTGGACACCTCTGAACACTGAAGCTTTCTTT.

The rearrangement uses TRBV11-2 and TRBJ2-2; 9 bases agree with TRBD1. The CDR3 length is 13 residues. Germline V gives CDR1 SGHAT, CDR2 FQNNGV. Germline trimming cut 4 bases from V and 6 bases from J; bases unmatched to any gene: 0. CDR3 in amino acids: CASSWDRAGELFF. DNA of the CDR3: TGTGCCAGCAGCTGGGACAGGGCCGGGGAGCTGTTTTTT. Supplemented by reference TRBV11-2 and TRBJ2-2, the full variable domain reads EAGVAQSPRYKIIEKRQSVAFWCNPISGHATLYWYQQILGQGPKLLIQFQNNGVVDDSQLPKDRFSAERLKGVDSTLKIQPAKLEDSAVYLCASSWDRAGELFFGEGSRLTVL.

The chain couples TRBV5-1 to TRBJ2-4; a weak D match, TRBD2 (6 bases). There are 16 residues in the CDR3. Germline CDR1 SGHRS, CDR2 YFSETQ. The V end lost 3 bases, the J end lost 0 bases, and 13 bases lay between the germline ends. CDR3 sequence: CASSSTPGLAKNIQYF. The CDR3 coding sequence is TGCGCCAGCAGCTCAACTCCGGGACTAGCCAAAAACATTCAGTACTTC.

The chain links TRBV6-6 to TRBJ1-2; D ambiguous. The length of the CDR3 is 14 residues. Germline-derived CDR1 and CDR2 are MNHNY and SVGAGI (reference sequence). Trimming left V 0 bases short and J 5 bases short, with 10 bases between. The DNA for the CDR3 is TGTGCCAGCAGTTACTCGATCTCCTTATATGGCTACACCTTC. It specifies CASSYSISLYGYTF.

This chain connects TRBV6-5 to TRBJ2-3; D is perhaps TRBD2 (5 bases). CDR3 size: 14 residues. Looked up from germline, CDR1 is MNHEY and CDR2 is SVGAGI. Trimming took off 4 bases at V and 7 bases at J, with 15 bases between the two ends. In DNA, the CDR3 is TGTGCCAGCAGTTCATCGGGCTCGGGGTATACGCAGTATTTT. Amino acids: CASSSSGSGYTQYF.

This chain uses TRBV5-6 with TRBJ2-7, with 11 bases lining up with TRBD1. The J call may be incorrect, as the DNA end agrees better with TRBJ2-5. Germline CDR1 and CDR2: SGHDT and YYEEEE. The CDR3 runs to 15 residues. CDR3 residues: CASSWTGGAWETQYF. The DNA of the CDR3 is TGTGCCAGCAGCTGGACAGGGGGCGCATGGGAGACCCAGTACTTC.

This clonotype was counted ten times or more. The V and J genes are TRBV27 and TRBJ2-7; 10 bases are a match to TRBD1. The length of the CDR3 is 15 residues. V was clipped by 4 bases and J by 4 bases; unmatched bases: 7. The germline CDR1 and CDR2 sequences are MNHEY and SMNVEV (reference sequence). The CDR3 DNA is TGTGCCAGCAGTTCGGACAGGGGGAGTTTATACGAGCAGTACTTC. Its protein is CASSSDRGSLYEQYF.

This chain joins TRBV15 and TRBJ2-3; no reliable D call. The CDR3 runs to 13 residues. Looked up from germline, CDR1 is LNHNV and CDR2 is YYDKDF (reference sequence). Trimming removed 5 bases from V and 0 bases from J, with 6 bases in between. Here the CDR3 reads CATSSRSTDTQYF. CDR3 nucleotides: TGTGCCACCAGCTCTAGGAGCACAGATACGCAGTATTTT.

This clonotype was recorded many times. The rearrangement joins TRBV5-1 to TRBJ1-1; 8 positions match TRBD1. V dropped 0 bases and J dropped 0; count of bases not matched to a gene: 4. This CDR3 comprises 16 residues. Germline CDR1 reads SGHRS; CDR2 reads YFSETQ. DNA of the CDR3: TGCGCCAGCAGCTTGGCCGGGACAGGTTTGAACACTGAAGCTTTCTTT. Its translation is CASSLAGTGLNTEAFF.

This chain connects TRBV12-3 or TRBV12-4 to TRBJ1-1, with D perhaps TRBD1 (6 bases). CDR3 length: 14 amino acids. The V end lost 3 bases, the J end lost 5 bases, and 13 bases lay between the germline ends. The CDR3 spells CASSFGGLGTEAFF. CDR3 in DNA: TGTGCCAGCAGTTTTGGGGGCTTGGGAACTGAAGCTTTCTTT.

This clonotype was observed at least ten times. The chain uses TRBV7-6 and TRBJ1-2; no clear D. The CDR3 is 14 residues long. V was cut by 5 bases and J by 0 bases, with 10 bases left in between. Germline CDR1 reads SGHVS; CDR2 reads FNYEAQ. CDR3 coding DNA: TGTGCCAGCAGCCCAGAAGAATCTAACTATGGCTACACCTTC. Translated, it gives CASSPEESNYGYTF. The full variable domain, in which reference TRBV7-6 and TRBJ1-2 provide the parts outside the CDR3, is GAGVSQSPRYKVTKRGQDVALRCDPISGHVSLYWYRQALGQGPEFLTYFNYEAQQDKSGLPNDRFSAERPEGSISTLTIQRTEQRDSAMYRCASSPEESNYGYTFGSGTRLTVV.

Written as DNA, the CDR3 is TGTGCCAGCAGCTACCCAGGGACTGGGGCCAACGTCCTGACTTTC. Amino acids: CASSYPGTGANVLTF. The chain combines TRBV6-5 with TRBJ2-6; a possible D gene is TRBD1 (5 bases). V was trimmed by 6 bases and J by 2 bases, leaving 11 bases between them. Germline V CDR1 and CDR2: MNHEY, SVGAGI. The length of the CDR3 is 15 residues.

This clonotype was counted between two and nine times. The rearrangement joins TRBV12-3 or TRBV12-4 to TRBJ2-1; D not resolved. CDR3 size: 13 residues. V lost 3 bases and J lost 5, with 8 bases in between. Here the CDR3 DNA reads TGTGCCAGCAGTTTGCGGAGAAACAATGAGCAGTTCTTC. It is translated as CASSLRRNNEQFF.

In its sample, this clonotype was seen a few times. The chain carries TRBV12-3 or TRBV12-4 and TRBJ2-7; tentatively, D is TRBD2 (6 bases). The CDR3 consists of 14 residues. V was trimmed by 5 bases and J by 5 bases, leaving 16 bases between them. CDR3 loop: CASSISRGNNEQYF. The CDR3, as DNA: TGTGCCAGCAGTATTAGCCGGGGGAACAACGAGCAGTACTTC.

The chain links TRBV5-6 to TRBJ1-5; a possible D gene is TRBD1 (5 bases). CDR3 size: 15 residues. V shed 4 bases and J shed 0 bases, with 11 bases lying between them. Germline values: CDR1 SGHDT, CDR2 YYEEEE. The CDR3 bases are TGTGCCAGCAGCCGAACAGGAGTTAGCAATCAGCCCCAGCATTTT. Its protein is CASSRTGVSNQPQHF.

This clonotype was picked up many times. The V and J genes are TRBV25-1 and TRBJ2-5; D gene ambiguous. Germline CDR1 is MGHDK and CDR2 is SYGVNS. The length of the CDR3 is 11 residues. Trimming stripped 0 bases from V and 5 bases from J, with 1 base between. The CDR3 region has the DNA TGTGCCAGCAGTGAATATGAGACCCAGTACTTC. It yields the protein CASSEYETQYF.

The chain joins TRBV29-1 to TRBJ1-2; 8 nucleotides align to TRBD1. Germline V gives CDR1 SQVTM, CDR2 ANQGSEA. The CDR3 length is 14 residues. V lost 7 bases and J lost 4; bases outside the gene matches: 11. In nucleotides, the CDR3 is TGCAGCGAAAAAAGGGACAGGTTACGCTATGGCTACACCTTC. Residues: CSEKRDRLRYGYTF.

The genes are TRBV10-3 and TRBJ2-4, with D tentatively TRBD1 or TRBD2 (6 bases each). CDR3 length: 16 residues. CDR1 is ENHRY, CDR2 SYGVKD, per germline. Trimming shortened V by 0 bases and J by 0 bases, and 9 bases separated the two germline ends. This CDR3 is CAISESRGAAKNIQYF. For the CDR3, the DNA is TGTGCCATCAGTGAGTCAAGGGGGGCAGCCAAAAACATTCAGTACTTC.

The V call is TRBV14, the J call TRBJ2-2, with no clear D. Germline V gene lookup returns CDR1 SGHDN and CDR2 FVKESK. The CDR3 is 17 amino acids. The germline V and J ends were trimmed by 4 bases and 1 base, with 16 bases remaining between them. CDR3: CASSPRPQLLNTGELFF. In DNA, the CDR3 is TGTGCCAGCAGCCCTCGACCCCAGTTACTGAACACCGGGGAGCTGTTTTTT.

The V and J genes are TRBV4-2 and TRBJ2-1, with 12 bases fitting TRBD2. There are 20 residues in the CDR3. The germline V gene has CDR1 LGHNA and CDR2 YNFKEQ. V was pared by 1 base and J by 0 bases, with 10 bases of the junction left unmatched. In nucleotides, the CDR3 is TGTGCCAGCAGCCAAGTCCGACTAGCGGGAGCCCCGAGCTCCTACAATGAGCAGTTCTTC. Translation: CASSQVRLAGAPSSYNEQFF.

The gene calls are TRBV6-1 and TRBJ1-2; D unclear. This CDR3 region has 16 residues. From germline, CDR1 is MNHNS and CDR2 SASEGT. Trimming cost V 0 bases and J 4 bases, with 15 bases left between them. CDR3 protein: CASSEAKRRQSYGYTF. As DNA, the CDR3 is TGTGCCAGCAGTGAAGCGAAAAGGAGACAAAGCTATGGCTACACCTTC.

The chain's CDR3 is CASSLTAGGSTEAFF. In nucleotides, the CDR3 is TGCGCCAGCAGCCTTACCGCCGGCGGTTCCACTGAAGCTTTCTTT. This chain links TRBV5-1 with TRBJ1-1, with D hard to call. CDR3 length: 15 amino acids. Trimming pared 4 bases from V and 4 bases from J, leaving 17 bases between. Germline assignment: CDR1 SGHRS and CDR2 YFSETQ.

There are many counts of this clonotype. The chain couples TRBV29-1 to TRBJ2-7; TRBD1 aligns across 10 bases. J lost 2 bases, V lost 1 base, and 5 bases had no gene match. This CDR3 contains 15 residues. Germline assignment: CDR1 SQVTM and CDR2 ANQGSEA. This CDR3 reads CSVEGGQGHPYEQYF. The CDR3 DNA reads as TGCAGCGTTGAAGGGGGACAGGGGCATCCCTACGAGCAGTACTTC.

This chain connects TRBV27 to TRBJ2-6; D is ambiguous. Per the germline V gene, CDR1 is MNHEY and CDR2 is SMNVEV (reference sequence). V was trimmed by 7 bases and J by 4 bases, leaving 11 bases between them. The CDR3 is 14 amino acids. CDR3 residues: CASTWVGGANVLTF. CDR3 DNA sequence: TGTGCCAGCACTTGGGTAGGAGGGGCCAACGTCCTGACTTTC.

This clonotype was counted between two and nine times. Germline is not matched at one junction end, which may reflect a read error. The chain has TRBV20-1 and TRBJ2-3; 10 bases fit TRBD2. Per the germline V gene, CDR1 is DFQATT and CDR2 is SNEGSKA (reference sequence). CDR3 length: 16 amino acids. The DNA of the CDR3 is TGCAGTACTAGAGATCCCCTAGCGGGAGTTAGAGATACGCAGTATTTT. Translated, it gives CSTRDPLAGVRDTQYF.

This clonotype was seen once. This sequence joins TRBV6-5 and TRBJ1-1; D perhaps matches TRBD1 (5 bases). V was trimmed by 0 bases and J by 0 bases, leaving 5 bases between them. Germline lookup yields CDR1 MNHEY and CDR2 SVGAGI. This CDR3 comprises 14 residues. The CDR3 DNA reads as TGTGCCAGCAGTTACTCGGGGGTGAACACTGAAGCTTTCTTT. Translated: CASSYSGVNTEAFF.

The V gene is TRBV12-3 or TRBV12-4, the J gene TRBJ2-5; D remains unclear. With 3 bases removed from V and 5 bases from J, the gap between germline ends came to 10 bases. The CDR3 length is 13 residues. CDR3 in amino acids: CASSLLSRETQYF. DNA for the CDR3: TGTGCCAGCAGTTTGCTTAGCCGGGAGACCCAGTACTTC.

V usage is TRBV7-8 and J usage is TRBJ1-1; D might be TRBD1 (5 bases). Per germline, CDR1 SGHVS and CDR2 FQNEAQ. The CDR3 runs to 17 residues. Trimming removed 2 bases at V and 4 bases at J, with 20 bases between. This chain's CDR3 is CASSLRVGGVLSTEAFF. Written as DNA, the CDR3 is TGTGCCAGCAGCTTAAGGGTCGGGGGTGTTTTGAGCACTGAAGCTTTCTTT.